The 24 T cell receptor beta chains below come from one sample, sequenced in a study of identical twins. TCRdb reprocessed the 5' RACE reads via MiXCR and lists one record per CDR3 protein. In the table there are 1.5 million to 2 million distinct CDR3 sequences, about 32% of which are singletons. Sequencing was carried out using cord blood. Receptors originate from a newborn girl in good health.

The rearrangement links TRBV7-2 to TRBJ1-2, with a tentative D call TRBD1 (5 bases). The germline V gene encodes CDR1 SGHTA and CDR2 FQGNSA. The CDR3 is made up of 14 amino acids. Trimming took 4 bases from V and 6 from J, leaving 15 bases between them. CDR3 sequence reads: CASSSPGGVHGYTF. The CDR3 DNA reads as TGTGCCAGCAGCTCTCCTGGAGGGGTTCATGGCTACACCTTC.

About this clonotype itself: An end of the junction differs from the germline gene, which may be a read error. The V call is TRBV20-1, the J call TRBJ2-1; D is ambiguous. The CDR3 covers 10 residues. Germline CDR1 DFQATT, CDR2 SNEGSKA (reference sequence). CDR3 loop: CSARDSGQLF. In nucleotides, the CDR3 is TGCAGTGCTAGAGATTCCGGGCAGTTATTC.

This rearrangement joins TRBV2 to TRBJ2-7; no firm D call. Germline V gene data show CDR1 as SNHLY and CDR2 as FYNNEI. This CDR3 is built from 11 residues. The V end was cut by 4 bases, the J end by 5 bases, with 6 bases between. CDR3 bases: TGTGCCAGCAGTGGTAGTCACGAGCAGTACTTC. Amino acid sequence: CASSGSHEQYF.

The rearrangement uses TRBV2 and TRBJ2-7; 8 bases line up with TRBD2. CDR1 is SNHLY, CDR2 FYNNEI, per germline. The CDR3 contains 14 residues. Germline trimming cut 6 bases from V and 3 bases from J; bases unmatched to any gene: 7. The CDR3 DNA follows: TGTGCCAGCAGCCTAATAGCGGGAATCTACGAGCAGTACTTC. It yields the protein CASSLIAGIYEQYF.

This clonotype is a singleton in its sample. In DNA form, the CDR3 reads TGCGCCAGCGCCCTCCGGGACAGGGTGGCGGATACGCAGTATTTT. The encoded protein is CASALRDRVADTQYF. The gene calls are TRBV5-1 and TRBJ2-3; the match to TRBD1 covers 9 bases. V was pared by 7 bases and J by 6 bases, with 12 bases of the junction left unmatched. The CDR3 sequence is 15 residues long. Germline CDR1 and CDR2: SGHRS and YFSETQ.

A few counts support this clonotype. The chain uses TRBV12-3 or TRBV12-4 and TRBJ2-1; D gene uncertain. The V end lost 3 bases, the J end lost 0 bases, and 12 bases lay between the germline ends. The CDR3 contains 16 residues. This CDR3 is CASSLDIVSSYNEQFF. In DNA, the CDR3 is TGTGCCAGCAGTTTGGATATAGTATCCTCCTACAATGAGCAGTTCTTC.

This sequence joins TRBV6-1 and TRBJ2-7, with 9 bases lining up with TRBD1. The CDR3 is made up of 14 amino acids. From germline, CDR1 is MNHNS and CDR2 SASEGT. V lost 7 bases to trimming and J lost 4 bases; unmatched junction nucleotides: 8. The CDR3 nucleotides read TGTGCCAGCAAGGGACAGGGCCTCTGGTACGAGCAGTACTTC. This codes for CASKGQGLWYEQYF.

V usage is TRBV20-1 and J usage is TRBJ2-7; 7 nucleotides line up with TRBD2. The V segment lost 3 bases and the J segment 2 bases; nucleotides outside the gene matches: 10. The CDR3 totals 15 residues. The V gene's germline CDR1 is DFQATT and CDR2 SNEGSKA (reference sequence). The CDR3 region is CSARGGYRSAYEQYF. CDR3 sequence (DNA): TGCAGTGCTAGGGGGGGGTATAGGTCCGCCTACGAGCAGTACTTC.

The gene calls are TRBV24-1 and TRBJ2-1, with a weak D call TRBD2 (7 bases). The CDR3 runs to 16 residues. Trimming stripped 4 bases from V and 2 bases from J, with 14 bases between. Germline V CDR1 and CDR2: KGHDR, SFDVKD. CDR3 sequence (DNA): TGTGCCACCAGTGACCCCCGGGGGGCTACCTACAATGAGCAGTTCTTC. Translated, it gives CATSDPRGATYNEQFF.

J is TRBJ1-2 and V is TRBV25-1; D gene unclear. The CDR3 runs to 12 residues. The V gene lost 5 bases and the J gene lost 8 bases, with 12 bases spanning the gap. The germline CDR1 and CDR2 sequences are MGHDK and SYGVNS. CDR3: CASSSLFTGYTF. The CDR3 nucleotides are TGTGCCAGCAGTTCACTTTTCACGGGCTACACCTTC.

This clonotype was observed many times. The chain joins TRBV10-2 to TRBJ2-5; D is uncertain. The CDR3 consists of 14 residues. V lost 4 bases and J 3 bases, leaving 12 bases between the germline ends. Germline CDR1 is WSHSY and CDR2 is SAAADI. CDR3: CASSVPPQEETQYF. In nucleotides, the CDR3 is TGCGCCAGCAGTGTCCCCCCCCAGGAAGAGACCCAGTACTTC.

This clonotype has a handful of counts. The genes are TRBV18 and TRBJ2-7; a possible D gene is TRBD1 (6 bases). Between the trimmed V and J ends, which lost 3 bases and 0 bases, there was a span of 12 bases. The CDR3 runs 15 residues. Germline lookup yields CDR1 KGHSH and CDR2 LQKENI. CDR3 protein: CASSPGQTSSYEQYF. The DNA for the CDR3 is TGTGCCAGCTCACCTGGACAGACGAGCTCCTACGAGCAGTACTTC.

This clonotype appeared a few times. The chain combines TRBV24-1 with TRBJ2-3; no clear D. Germline values: CDR1 KGHDR, CDR2 SFDVKD. This CDR3 has 14 amino acids. V lost 5 bases to trimming and J lost 4 bases, with 12 bases between them. The CDR3 nucleotides are TGTGCCACCAGTGCCGTGGCAAACCCAGATACGCAGTATTTT. Translating gives CATSAVANPDTQYF.

CDR3 bases: TGCGCCAGCAGCTTGGTCGTGTCCCCCTACGAGCAGTACTTC. Amino acid sequence: CASSLVVSPYEQYF. V usage is TRBV5-1 and J usage is TRBJ2-7; D is ambiguous. Germline V gene data show CDR1 as SGHRS and CDR2 as YFSETQ. The CDR3 length is 14 residues. V lost 0 bases, J lost 2 bases, and 9 bases lay in between.

CDR3 DNA: TGTGCCAGCAGCGCGATCCGGGGGAGCTCCTACAATGAGCAGTTCTTC. It yields the protein CASSAIRGSSYNEQFF. This sequence joins TRBV9 and TRBJ2-1, with D perhaps matching TRBD2 (6 bases). Trimming stripped 3 bases from V and 0 bases from J, with 13 bases between. Germline loops: CDR1 SGDLS, CDR2 YYNGEE. The CDR3 runs 16 residues.

The chain has TRBV5-1 and TRBJ2-7, with D hard to call. The CDR3 loop spans 16 amino acids. V was pared by 0 bases and J by 2 bases, with 15 bases between. CDR1 is SGHRS and CDR2 is YFSETQ in the germline V gene. The CDR3 bases are TGCGCCAGCAGCTTGGGGGCAGGTGTCGCAGCCTACGAGCAGTACTTC. It specifies CASSLGAGVAAYEQYF.

Written as DNA, the CDR3 is TGTGCCAGCAGTTTCGGCATATGGCAAGAGACCCAGTACTTC. Protein sequence: CASSFGIWQETQYF. V gene TRBV28 combines with J gene TRBJ2-5; D unresolved. The germline CDR1 and CDR2 sequences are MDHEN and SYDVKM. The ends were cut back, 3 bases at V and 2 bases at J, with 10 bases in the middle. CDR3 length: 14 residues. Full variable domain (remainder filled in from reference TRBV28 and TRBJ2-5): DVKVTQSSRYLVKRTGEKVFLECVQDMDHENMFWYRQDPGLGLRLIYFSYDVKMKEKGDIPEGYSVSREKKERFSLILESASTNQTSMYLCASSFGIWQETQYFGPGTRLLVL.

There are a few counts of this clonotype. This chain links TRBV28 with TRBJ1-1, with D uncertain. V was shortened by 7 bases and J by 2 bases, with 14 bases between the two germline ends. Germline loops: CDR1 MDHEN, CDR2 SYDVKM. The length of the CDR3 is 14 residues. The CDR3 nucleotides read TGTGCCAGCAAGAATCCGTATATTAACACTGAAGCTTTCTTT. As protein: CASKNPYINTEAFF.

The table lists this clonotype with a few counts. The gene calls are TRBV5-1 and TRBJ1-1; 12 bases align to TRBD1. The CDR3 has 15 residues. Trimming at V came to 6 bases and at J to 6 bases, leaving 9 bases not matched to a gene. Looked up from germline, CDR1 is SGHRS and CDR2 is YFSETQ. CDR3 in amino acids: CASNRGQGALSEAFF. CDR3 in DNA: TGCGCCAGCAACCGGGGACAGGGGGCTTTGTCTGAAGCTTTCTTT.

The table lists this clonotype with a few counts. V gene TRBV6-1 combines with J gene TRBJ2-1, with 8 bases fitting TRBD2. The CDR3 contains 19 residues. With V trimmed by 5 bases and J by 4 bases, 19 bases remained unmatched. Germline V gene lookup returns CDR1 MNHNS and CDR2 SASEGT. CDR3 residues: CASSRATFGLAGFYNEQFF. The DNA for the CDR3 is TGTGCCAGCAGTAGAGCGACCTTCGGCCTAGCGGGTTTTTACAATGAGCAGTTCTTC.

There are a few counts of this clonotype. This chain links TRBV20-1 with TRBJ1-2, with 8 bases identical to TRBD1. CDR1 DFQATT and CDR2 SNEGSKA come from the germline V gene (reference sequence). The CDR3 contains 13 residues. The ends lost 4 bases at V and 4 bases at J; junction bases unmatched: 5. This CDR3 is CSATDRGGYGYTF. The CDR3 bases are TGCAGTGCTACTGACAGGGGAGGCTATGGCTACACCTTC.

The chain uses TRBV28 and TRBJ1-1; D unresolved. V dropped 5 bases and J dropped 0 bases, with 7 bases sitting between them. The CDR3 contains 13 residues. Germline CDR1 MDHEN, CDR2 SYDVKM. The CDR3: CASSGDMNTEAFF. CDR3 sequence (DNA): TGTGCCAGCAGTGGTGACATGAACACTGAAGCTTTCTTT.

The V call is TRBV7-9, the J call TRBJ2-7, with D perhaps matching TRBD1 or TRBD2 (5 bases each). In germline, CDR1 is SEHNR, CDR2 FQNEAQ (reference sequence). This CDR3 is built from 15 residues. Trimming stripped 1 base from V and 0 bases from J, with 10 bases between. The CDR3 here is CASSLVGVSSYEQYF. CDR3 DNA: TGTGCCAGCAGCTTAGTGGGGGTGAGCTCCTACGAGCAGTACTTC.

This clonotype has more than one count but fewer than ten. The V gene is TRBV28, the J gene TRBJ1-1; TRBD1 is a possible D gene (6 bases). The CDR3 is 16 residues long. The germline V and J ends were trimmed by 4 bases and 0 bases, with 15 bases remaining between them. CDR1 is MDHEN, CDR2 SYDVKM, per germline. The CDR3 DNA reads TGTGCCAGCAGTTCTACAGGGTACACATTGAACACTGAAGCTTTCTTT. It specifies CASSSTGYTLNTEAFF.